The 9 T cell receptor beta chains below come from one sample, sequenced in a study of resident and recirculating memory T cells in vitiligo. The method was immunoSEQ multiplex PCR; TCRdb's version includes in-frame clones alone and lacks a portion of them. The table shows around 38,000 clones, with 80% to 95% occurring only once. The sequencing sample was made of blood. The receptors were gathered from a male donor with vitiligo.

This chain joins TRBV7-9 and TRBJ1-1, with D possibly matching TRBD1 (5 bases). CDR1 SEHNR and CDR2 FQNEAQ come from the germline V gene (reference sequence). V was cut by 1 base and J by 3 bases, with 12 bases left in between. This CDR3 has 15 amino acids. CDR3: CASSLGLGAHTEAFF. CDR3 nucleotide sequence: TGTGCCAGCAGCTTAGGACTTGGGGCCCACACTGAAGCTTTCTTT.

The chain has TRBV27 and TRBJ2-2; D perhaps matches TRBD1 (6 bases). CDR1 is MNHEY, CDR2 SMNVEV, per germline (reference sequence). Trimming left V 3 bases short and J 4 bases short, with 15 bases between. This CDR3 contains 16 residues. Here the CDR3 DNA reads TGTGCCAGCAGTTTTGACAGGTTCCCCTCCACCGGGGAGCTGTTTTTT. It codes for CASSFDRFPSTGELFF.

The CDR3 DNA follows: TGCGCCAGCAGTCGGCAGGGACTTGGCTACACCTTC. It specifies CASSRQGLGYTF. The chain employs TRBV10-2 and TRBJ1-2; maybe TRBD1 (5 bases). The V end was cut by 5 bases, the J end by 7 bases, with 11 bases between. The length of the CDR3 is 12 residues. Germline assignment: CDR1 WSHSY and CDR2 SAAADI.

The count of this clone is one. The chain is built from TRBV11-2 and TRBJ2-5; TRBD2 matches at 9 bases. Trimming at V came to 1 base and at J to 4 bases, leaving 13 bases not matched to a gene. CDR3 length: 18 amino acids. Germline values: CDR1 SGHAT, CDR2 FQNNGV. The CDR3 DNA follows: TGTGCCAGCAGCTTAGTGCGAGCGGGGGGAAGGGGTGTAGAGACCCAGTACTTC. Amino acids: CASSLVRAGGRGVETQYF.

The CDR3: CASYYGGGDTGELFF. CDR3 sequence (DNA): TGTGCCAGTTATTACGGCGGGGGGGACACCGGGGAGCTGTTTTTT. The chain links TRBV7-2 to TRBJ2-2; the match to TRBD2 covers 9 bases. This CDR3 has 15 amino acids. Looked up from germline, CDR1 is SGHTA and CDR2 is FQGNSA. V gave up 9 bases and J gave up 3 bases; unmatched junction bases: 8.

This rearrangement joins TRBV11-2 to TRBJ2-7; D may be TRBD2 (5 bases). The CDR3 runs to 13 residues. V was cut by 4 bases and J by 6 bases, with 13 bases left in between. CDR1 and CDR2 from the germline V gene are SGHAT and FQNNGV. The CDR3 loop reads CASSWKEGSEQYF. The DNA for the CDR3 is TGTGCCAGCAGCTGGAAGGAAGGGAGCGAGCAGTACTTC.

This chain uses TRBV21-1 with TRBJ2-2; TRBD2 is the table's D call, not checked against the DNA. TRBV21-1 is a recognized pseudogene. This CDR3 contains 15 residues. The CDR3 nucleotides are TGTGCCAGCAGCAAAACCGCTCGGGATAACGGGGAGCTGTTTTTT. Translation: CASSKTARDNGELFF.

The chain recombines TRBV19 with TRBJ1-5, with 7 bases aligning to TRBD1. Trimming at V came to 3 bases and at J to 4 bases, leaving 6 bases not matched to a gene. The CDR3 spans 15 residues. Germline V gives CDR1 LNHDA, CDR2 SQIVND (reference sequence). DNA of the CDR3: TGTGCCAGTAGTATGTTTGGGACAGAGAATCAGCCCCAGCATTTT. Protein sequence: CASSMFGTENQPQHF. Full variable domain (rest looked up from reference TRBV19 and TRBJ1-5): DGGITQSPKYLFRKEGQNVTLSCEQNLNHDAMYWYRQDPGQGLRLIYYSQIVNDFQKGDIAEGYSVSREKKESFPLTVTSAQKNPTAFYLCASSMFGTENQPQHFGDGTRLSIL.

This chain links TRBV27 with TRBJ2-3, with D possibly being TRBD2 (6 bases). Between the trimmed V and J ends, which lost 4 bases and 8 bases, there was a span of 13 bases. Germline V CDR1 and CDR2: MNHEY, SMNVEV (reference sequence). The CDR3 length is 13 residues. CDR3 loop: CASSSPTGGTQYF. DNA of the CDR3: TGTGCCAGCAGTTCCCCCACCGGGGGTACGCAGTATTTT.